The T cell receptor beta chain under discussion was sequenced for a study of patients and donors after allogeneic stem cell transplantation. TCRdb analysed the RT-PCR reads with MiXCR anew, one entry per CDR3 protein. The profile covers approximately 170,000 distinct CDR3 sequences, with roughly 22% appearing a single time and 25% to 30% taken by the ten largest. The germline CDR1 and CDR2 sequences are MGHDK and SYGVNS. V was clipped by 7 bases and J by 3 bases, with 13 bases between them. CDR3 size: 13 residues. The chain carries TRBV25-1 and TRBJ2-7; unclear D gene. Material for sequencing was blood, either unsorted or a sorted T cell fraction (not recorded which). The receptor's source is a human donor who was either an allogeneic HSCT recipient or a stem cell or donor lymphocyte infusion donor (not recorded which). It is not recorded whose cells these are; they may come from a transplant donor. The CDR3 protein is CASTLGGRYEQYF. The CDR3 DNA follows: TGTGCCAGCACCCTTGGCGGTCGCTACGAGCAGTACTTC.